These 14 T cell receptor beta chains came from one sample sequenced in a study of OX40 agonist ivuxolimab in advanced cancers. Clones were read by immunoSEQ multiplex PCR, and TCRdb kept only the in-frame ones, dropping some. The sample contains tens of thousands of clones, approximately 89% of which appear only once. This sample comprised CD4+ or CD8+ T cells sorted from blood, obtained in a trial of the OX40 agonist ivuxolimab. The receptors come from an adult with an advanced solid tumor such as melanoma, head and neck, liver or kidney cancer.

The chain uses TRBV19 and TRBJ1-2; D perhaps matches TRBD1 (5 bases). The germline V gene has CDR1 LNHDA and CDR2 SQIVND (reference sequence). Trimming left V 3 bases short and J 1 base short, with 12 bases between. The CDR3 totals 15 residues. The CDR3 is CASSMGQRDNYGYTF. Written as DNA, the CDR3 is TGTGCCAGTAGTATGGGGCAGCGCGATAACTATGGCTACACCTTC.

Concerning this clone: Within the sample, other DNA sequences also encode this same CDR3. Here the CDR3 DNA reads TGTGCCAGCAGCTCCTGGACAGGGGGCTTCAATGAGCAGTTCTTC. It translates to CASSSWTGGFNEQFF. The chain links TRBV7-2 to TRBJ2-1; 11 bases line up with TRBD1. Unmatched junction bases numbered 5, after V lost 4 bases and J lost 6 bases. Germline CDR1 SGHTA, CDR2 FQGNSA. There are 15 residues in the CDR3. Based on the CDR3 plus reference TRBV7-2 and TRBJ2-1, the full variable domain is GAGVSQSPSNKVTEKGKDVELRCDPISGHTALYWYRQSLGQGLEFLIYFQGNSAPDKSGLPSDRFSAERTGGSVSTLTIQRTQQEDSAVYLCASSSWTGGFNEQFFGPGTRLTVL.

This chain joins TRBV16 and TRBJ1-1; D unclear. Germline loops: CDR1 KGHSY, CDR2 FQNENV. The ends were cut back, 0 bases at V and 0 bases at J, with 8 bases in the middle. This CDR3 has 15 amino acids. The CDR3 is CASSQSPAMNTEAFF. The CDR3 nucleotides read TGTGCCAGCAGCCAATCCCCAGCTATGAACACTGAAGCTTTCTTT.

By share, this clone ranks as medium-sized. This sequence joins TRBV25-1 and TRBJ2-7, with 10 bases fitting TRBD2. The V and J ends lost 2 bases and 6 bases, in that order; junction bases with no gene match: 7. The CDR3 sequence is 15 residues long. Germline V gene sequence: CDR1 MGHDK, CDR2 SYGVNS. CDR3 region: CASSEGSGGAFEQYF. The CDR3 region has the DNA TGTGCCAGCAGTGAAGGGAGCGGGGGGGCATTCGAGCAGTACTTC.

V and J are TRBV9 and TRBJ1-2; no clear D gene. Germline V gives CDR1 SGDLS, CDR2 YYNGEE. Trimming shortened V by 0 bases and J by 3 bases, and 9 bases separated the two germline ends. This CDR3 has 14 amino acids. DNA of the CDR3: TGTGCCAGCAGCGTAGGTGGATTTCACTATGGCTACACCTTC. Its protein product is CASSVGGFHYGYTF.

This clone was seen a few times. V usage is TRBV5-1 and J usage is TRBJ2-4; 10 nucleotides line up with TRBD1. V shed 4 bases, J shed 15 bases, and the junction held 13 bases outside the gene matches. This CDR3 comprises 14 residues. Germline CDR1 SGHRS, CDR2 YFSETQ. The CDR3 loop reads CASSEEGQGTPLYF. The CDR3 DNA reads as TGCGCCAGCAGCGAGGAGGGACAGGGGACTCCGCTGTACTTC.

The CDR3 reads CASSLGGTPAEQFF. DNA of the CDR3: TGTGCCAGCAGCTTGGGGGGAACCCCCGCCGAGCAGTTCTTC. This rearrangement joins TRBV11-1 to TRBJ2-1; D might be TRBD2 (6 bases). This CDR3 has 14 amino acids. Germline assignment: CDR1 SGHAT and CDR2 FQDESV (reference sequence). V was cut by 3 bases and J by 10 bases, with 16 bases left in between.

This chain connects TRBV7-8 to TRBJ2-5, with D maybe TRBD2 (7 bases). CDR1 and CDR2 (germline): SGHVS, FQNEAQ. V was clipped by 5 bases and J by 2 bases, with 15 bases between them. The CDR3 extends over 15 amino acids. CDR3 sequence (DNA): TGTGCCAGCAGCATACCACAGGGAGGGCAAGAGACCCAGTACTTC. Encoded protein: CASSIPQGGQETQYF.

In the case of this clone: This sample also contains other DNA sequences that code for the same CDR3. The gene calls are TRBV7-8 and TRBJ1-5; the D is unclear. Trimming cost V 1 base and J 3 bases, with 4 bases left between them. The CDR3 length is 13 residues. Germline V gene data show CDR1 as SGHVS and CDR2 as FQNEAQ. The CDR3 bases are TGTGCCAGCAGCTTAGGAATCAATCAGCCCCAGCATTTT. This codes for CASSLGINQPQHF.

This chain joins TRBV19 and TRBJ2-7; D might be TRBD1 (6 bases). Germline-derived CDR1 and CDR2 are LNHDA and SQIVND (reference sequence). Trimming pared 3 bases from V and 0 bases from J, leaving 9 bases between. This CDR3 has 14 amino acids. The CDR3: CASSIQGSSYEQYF. The CDR3, as DNA: TGTGCCAGTAGTATTCAGGGGAGCTCCTACGAGCAGTACTTC. Full variable domain (missing parts from reference TRBV19 and TRBJ2-7): DGGITQSPKYLFRKEGQNVTLSCEQNLNHDAMYWYRQDPGQGLRLIYYSQIVNDFQKGDIAEGYSVSREKKESFPLTVTSAQKNPTAFYLCASSIQGSSYEQYFGPGTRLTVT.

V usage is TRBV4-3 and J usage is TRBJ1-5, with D maybe TRBD1 (5 bases). Per the germline V gene, CDR1 is LGHNA and CDR2 is YSLEER. Trimming shortened V by 1 base and J by 0 bases, and 16 bases separated the two germline ends. CDR3 size: 18 residues. The CDR3 nucleotides are TGCGCCAGCAGCCAAGGCTTACCACAGGCGGATAGCAATCAGCCCCAGCATTTT. Translating it yields CASSQGLPQADSNQPQHF.

This clone is deemed medium-sized. The chain recombines TRBV29-1 with TRBJ1-2; D not certain. Germline CDR1 is SQVTM and CDR2 is ANQGSEA. With 7 bases removed from V and 4 bases from J, the gap between germline ends came to 10 bases. The CDR3 has 11 amino acids. CDR3 coding DNA: TGCAGCGCTCCCGGCAGCTATGGCTACACCTTC. The encoded protein is CSAPGSYGYTF.

A note on this clone: Germline and junction disagree at one end, which may indicate a read error. V gene TRBV7-7 combines with J gene TRBJ2-2; D gene unclear. This CDR3 has 15 residues. Germline V gene sequence: CDR1 SSHAT, CDR2 FNYEAQ (reference sequence). The DNA for the CDR3 is TGTGCTAGCAGCTTAGAGATAGGGTCAACCGGGGAGCTGTTTTTT. It translates to CASSLEIGSTGELFF.

The chain couples TRBV19 to TRBJ2-7, with D possibly being TRBD2 (7 bases). CDR3 size: 14 residues. Trimming stripped 7 bases from V and 2 bases from J, with 15 bases between. Per germline, CDR1 LNHDA and CDR2 SQIVND (reference sequence). The CDR3 DNA reads TGTGCCAGTACCTCCAGGGAGGGGGCCTACGAGCAGTACTTC. Protein product: CASTSREGAYEQYF.